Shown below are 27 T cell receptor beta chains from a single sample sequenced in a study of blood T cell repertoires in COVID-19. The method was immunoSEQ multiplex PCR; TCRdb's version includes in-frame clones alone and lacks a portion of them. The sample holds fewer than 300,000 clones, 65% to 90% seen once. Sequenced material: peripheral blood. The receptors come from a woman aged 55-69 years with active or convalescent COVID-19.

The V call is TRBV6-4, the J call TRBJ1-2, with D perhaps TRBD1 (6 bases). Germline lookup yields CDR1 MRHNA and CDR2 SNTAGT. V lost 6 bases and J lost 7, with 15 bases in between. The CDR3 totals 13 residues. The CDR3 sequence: CASSEGQTVGYTF. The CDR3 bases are TGTGCCAGCAGCGAAGGACAGACGGTTGGCTACACCTTC.

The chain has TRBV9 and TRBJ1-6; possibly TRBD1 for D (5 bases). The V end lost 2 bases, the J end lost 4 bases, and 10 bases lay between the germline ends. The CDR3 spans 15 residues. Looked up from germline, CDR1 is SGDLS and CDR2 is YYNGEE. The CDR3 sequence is CASSVGGKYNSPLHF. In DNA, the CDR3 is TGTGCCAGCAGCGTGGGGGGGAAATATAATTCACCCCTCCACTTT.

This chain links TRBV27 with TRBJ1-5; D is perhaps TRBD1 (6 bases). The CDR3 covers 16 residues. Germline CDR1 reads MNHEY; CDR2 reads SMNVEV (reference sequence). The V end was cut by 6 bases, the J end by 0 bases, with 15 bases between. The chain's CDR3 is CASRSNGGHSNQPQHF. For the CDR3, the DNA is TGTGCCAGCAGATCTAATGGGGGCCATAGCAATCAGCCCCAGCATTTT.

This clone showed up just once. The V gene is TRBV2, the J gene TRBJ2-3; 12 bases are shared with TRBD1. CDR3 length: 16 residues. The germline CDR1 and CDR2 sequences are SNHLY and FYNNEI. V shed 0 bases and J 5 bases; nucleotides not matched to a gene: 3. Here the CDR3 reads CASSEARDRGQDTQYF. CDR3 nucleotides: TGTGCCAGCAGTGAAGCGCGGGACAGGGGGCAAGATACGCAGTATTTT.

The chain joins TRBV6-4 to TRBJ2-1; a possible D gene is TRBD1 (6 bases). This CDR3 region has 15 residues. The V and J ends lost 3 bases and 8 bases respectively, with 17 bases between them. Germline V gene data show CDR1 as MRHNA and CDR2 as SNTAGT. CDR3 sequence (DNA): TGTGCCAGCAGTGATCAGGGGCTGGTAACCGATGAGCAGTTCTTC. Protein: CASSDQGLVTDEQFF.

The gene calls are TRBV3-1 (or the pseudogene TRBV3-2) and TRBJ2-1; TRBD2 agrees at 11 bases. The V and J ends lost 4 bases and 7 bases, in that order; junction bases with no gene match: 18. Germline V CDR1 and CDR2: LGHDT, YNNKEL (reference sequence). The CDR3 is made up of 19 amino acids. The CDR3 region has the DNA TGTGCCAGCAGCCCAGAGACTAGCGGGGACATTAATGATTGGAATGAGCAGTTCTTC. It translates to CASSPETSGDINDWNEQFF.

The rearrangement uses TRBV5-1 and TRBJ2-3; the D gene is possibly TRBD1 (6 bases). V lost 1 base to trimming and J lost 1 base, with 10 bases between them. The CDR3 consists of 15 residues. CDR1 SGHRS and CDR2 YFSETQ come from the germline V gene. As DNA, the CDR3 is TGCGCCAGCAGCTTGTCTCCAGGGGGCACAGATACGCAGTATTTT. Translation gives CASSLSPGGTDTQYF.

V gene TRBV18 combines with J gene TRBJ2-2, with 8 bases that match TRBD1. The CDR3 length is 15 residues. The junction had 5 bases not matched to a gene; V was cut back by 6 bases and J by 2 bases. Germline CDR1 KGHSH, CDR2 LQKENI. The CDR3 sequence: CASSQGQDNTGELFF. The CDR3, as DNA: TGTGCCAGCTCGCAGGGACAGGATAACACCGGGGAGCTGTTTTTT.

This CDR3 reads CASSLTSGTQYF. The DNA for the CDR3 is TGTGCCAGCAGTTTAACTAGCGGGACCCAGTACTTC. This chain links TRBV12-3 or TRBV12-4 with TRBJ2-5, with 8 bases identical to TRBD2. J gave up 7 bases and V 2 bases, and 0 bases lay outside the gene matches. The CDR3 has 12 amino acids.

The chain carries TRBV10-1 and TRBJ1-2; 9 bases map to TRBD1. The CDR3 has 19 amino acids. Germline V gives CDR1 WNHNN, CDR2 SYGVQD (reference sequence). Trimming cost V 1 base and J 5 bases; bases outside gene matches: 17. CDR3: CASSEFEDRGASFLYGYTF. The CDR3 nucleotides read TGCGCCAGCAGTGAGTTCGAGGACAGGGGCGCCTCCTTCCTTTATGGCTACACCTTC.

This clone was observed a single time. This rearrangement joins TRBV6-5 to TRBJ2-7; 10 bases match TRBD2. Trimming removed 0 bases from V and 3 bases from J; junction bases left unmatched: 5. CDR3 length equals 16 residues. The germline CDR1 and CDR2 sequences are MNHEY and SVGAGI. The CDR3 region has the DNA TGTGCCAGCAGTTACTCTTCCAGCGGGGGGGTCTACGAGCAGTACTTC. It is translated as CASSYSSSGGVYEQYF.

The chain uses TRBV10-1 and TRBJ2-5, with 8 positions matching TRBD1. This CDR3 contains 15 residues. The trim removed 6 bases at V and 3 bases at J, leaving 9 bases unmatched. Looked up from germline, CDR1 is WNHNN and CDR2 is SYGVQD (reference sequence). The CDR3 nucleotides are TGCGCCAGCAGAGGAGATGGACAGGGCAAAGAGACCCAGTACTTC. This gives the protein CASRGDGQGKETQYF.

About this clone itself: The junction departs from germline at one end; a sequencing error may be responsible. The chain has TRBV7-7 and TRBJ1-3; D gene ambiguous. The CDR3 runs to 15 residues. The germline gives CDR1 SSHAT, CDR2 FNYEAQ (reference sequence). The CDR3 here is CASSSSLYPGNTIYF. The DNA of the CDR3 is TGTGCTAGCAGCTCGTCCCTATATCCGGGAAACACCATATATTTT.

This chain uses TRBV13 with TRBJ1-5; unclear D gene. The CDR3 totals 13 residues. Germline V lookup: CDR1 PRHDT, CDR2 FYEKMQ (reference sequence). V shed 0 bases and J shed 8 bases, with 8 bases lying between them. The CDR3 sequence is CASSLGGGKPQHF. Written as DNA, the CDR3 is TGTGCCAGCAGCTTAGGCGGAGGGAAGCCCCAGCATTTT.

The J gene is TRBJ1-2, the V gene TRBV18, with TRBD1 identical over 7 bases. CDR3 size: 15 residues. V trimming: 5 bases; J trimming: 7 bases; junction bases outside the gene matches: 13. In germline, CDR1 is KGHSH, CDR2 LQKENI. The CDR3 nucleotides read TGTGCCAGCTCATCAACAGGGGTTGAAATGCTTGGCTACACCTTC. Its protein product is CASSSTGVEMLGYTF.

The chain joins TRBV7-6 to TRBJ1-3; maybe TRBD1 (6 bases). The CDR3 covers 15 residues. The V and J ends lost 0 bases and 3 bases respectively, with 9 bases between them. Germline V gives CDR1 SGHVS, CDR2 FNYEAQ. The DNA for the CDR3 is TGTGCCAGCAGCTTAGCCGGGGGGCATGGAAACACCATATATTTT. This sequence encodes CASSLAGGHGNTIYF.

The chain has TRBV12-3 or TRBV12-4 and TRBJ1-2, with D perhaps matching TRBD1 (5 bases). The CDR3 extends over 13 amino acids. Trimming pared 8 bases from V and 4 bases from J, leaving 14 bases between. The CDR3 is CASGGARVYGYTF. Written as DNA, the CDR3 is TGTGCCAGCGGAGGGGCGCGAGTCTATGGCTACACCTTC.

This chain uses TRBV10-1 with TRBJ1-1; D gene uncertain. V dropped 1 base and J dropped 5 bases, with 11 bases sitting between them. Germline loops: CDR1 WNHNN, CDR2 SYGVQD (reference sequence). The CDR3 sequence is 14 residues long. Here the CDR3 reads CASSEFSKRTEAFF. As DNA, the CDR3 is TGCGCCAGCAGTGAGTTCAGTAAGAGGACTGAAGCTTTCTTT.

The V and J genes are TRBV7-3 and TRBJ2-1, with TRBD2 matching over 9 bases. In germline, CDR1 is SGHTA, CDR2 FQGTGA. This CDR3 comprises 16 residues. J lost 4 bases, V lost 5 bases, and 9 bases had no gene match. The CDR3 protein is CASSPGLAGPYNEQFF. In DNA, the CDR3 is TGTGCCAGCAGCCCGGGGCTAGCGGGACCTTACAATGAGCAGTTCTTC.

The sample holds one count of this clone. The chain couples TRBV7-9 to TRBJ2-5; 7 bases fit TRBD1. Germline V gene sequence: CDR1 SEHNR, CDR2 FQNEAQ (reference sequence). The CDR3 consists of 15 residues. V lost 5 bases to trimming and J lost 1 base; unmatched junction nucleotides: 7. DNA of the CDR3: TGTGCCAGCAGCCTCTTGGGACAGAGCCAAGAGACCCAGTACTTC. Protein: CASSLLGQSQETQYF.

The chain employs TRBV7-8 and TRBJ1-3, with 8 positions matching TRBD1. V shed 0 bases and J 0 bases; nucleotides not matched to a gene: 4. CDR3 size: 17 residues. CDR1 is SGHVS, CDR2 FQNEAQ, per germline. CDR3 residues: CASSLARGPVSGNTIYF. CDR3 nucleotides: TGTGCCAGCAGCTTAGCCAGGGGGCCCGTCTCTGGAAACACCATATATTTT.

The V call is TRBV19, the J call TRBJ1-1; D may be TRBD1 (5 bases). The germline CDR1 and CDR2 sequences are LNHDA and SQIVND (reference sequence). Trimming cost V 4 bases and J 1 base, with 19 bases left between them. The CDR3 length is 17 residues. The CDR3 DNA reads TGTGCCAGTAGTAGCTACGGGGGGTCTGGGAGGAACACTGAAGCTTTCTTT. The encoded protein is CASSSYGGSGRNTEAFF.

The CDR3 sequence: CASSPGTGWGYTF. CDR3 sequence (DNA): TGTGCCAGCAGCCCCGGGACAGGATGGGGCTACACCTTC. The rearrangement joins TRBV12-3 or TRBV12-4 to TRBJ1-2, with 8 nucleotides matching TRBD1. This CDR3 comprises 13 residues. J was trimmed by 8 bases and V by 6 bases; bases with no gene match: 8.

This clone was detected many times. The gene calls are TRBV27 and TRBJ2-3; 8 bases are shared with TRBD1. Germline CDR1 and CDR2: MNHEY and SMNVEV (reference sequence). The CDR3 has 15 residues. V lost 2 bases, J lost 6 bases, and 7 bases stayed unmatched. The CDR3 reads CASSLGQGASDTQYF. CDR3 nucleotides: TGTGCCAGCAGTTTAGGGCAGGGGGCCTCTGATACGCAGTATTTT.

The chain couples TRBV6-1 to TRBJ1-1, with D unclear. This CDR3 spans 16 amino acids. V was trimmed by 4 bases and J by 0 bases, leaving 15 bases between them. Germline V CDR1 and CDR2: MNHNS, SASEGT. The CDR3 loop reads CASSAGDIGLNTEAFF. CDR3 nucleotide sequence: TGTGCCAGCAGTGCCGGCGACATCGGCCTGAACACTGAAGCTTTCTTT.

The chain's CDR3 is CATSDPYPGGQPQHF. As DNA, the CDR3 is TGTGCCACCAGTGACCCCTATCCAGGGGGTCAGCCCCAGCATTTT. The chain uses TRBV24-1 and TRBJ1-5, with TRBD1 matching 7 bases. Germline CDR1 is KGHDR and CDR2 is SFDVKD. With 4 bases clipped from V and 6 bases from J, the junction kept 8 bases outside the gene matches. The CDR3 length is 15 residues.

The CDR3 DNA is TGTGCCGTCCGGGGCGGGGGCACAGATACGCAGTATTTT. It encodes CAVRGGGTDTQYF. The chain employs TRBV12-3 or TRBV12-4 and TRBJ2-3, with D possibly TRBD2 on 6 matching bases. Trimming pared 11 bases from V and 1 base from J, leaving 13 bases between. CDR3 length: 13 amino acids.